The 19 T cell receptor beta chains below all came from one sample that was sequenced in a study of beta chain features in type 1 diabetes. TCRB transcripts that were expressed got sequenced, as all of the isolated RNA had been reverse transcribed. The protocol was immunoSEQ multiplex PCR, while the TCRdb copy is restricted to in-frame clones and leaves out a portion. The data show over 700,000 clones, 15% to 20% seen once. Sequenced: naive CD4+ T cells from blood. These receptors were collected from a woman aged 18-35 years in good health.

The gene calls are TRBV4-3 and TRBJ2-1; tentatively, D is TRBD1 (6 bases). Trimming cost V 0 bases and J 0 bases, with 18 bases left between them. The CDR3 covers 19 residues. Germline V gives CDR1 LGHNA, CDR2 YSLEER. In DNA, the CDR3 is TGCGCCAGCAGCCAAGATACAGGGTTGGAGCAGAGCTCCTACAATGAGCAGTTCTTC. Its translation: CASSQDTGLEQSSYNEQFF.

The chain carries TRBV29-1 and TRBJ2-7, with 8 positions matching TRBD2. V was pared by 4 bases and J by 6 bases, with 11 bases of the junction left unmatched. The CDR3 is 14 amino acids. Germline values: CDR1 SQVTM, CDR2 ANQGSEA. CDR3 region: CSVVSLAGAGEQYF. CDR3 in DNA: TGCAGCGTTGTGTCCCTAGCGGGTGCCGGCGAGCAGTACTTC.

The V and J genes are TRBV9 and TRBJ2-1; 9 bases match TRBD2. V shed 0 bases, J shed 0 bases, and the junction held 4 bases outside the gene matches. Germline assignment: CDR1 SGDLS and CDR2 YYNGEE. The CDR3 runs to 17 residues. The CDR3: CASSVGLAESSYNEQFF. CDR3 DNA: TGTGCCAGCAGCGTAGGACTAGCGGAAAGCTCCTACAATGAGCAGTTCTTC.

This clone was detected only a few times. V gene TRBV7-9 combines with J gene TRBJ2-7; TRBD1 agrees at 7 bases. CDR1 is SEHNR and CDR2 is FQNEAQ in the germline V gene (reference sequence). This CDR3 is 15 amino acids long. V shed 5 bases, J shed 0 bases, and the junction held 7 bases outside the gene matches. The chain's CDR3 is CASSHRTGYSYEQYF. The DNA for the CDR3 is TGTGCCAGCAGCCACCGGACAGGTTACTCCTACGAGCAGTACTTC. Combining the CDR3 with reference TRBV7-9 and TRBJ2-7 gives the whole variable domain DTGVSQNPRHKITKRGQNVTFRCDPISEHNRLYWYRQTLGQGPEFLTYFQNEAQLEKSRLLSDRFSAERPKGSFSTLEIQRTEQGDSAMYLCASSHRTGYSYEQYFGPGTRLTVT.

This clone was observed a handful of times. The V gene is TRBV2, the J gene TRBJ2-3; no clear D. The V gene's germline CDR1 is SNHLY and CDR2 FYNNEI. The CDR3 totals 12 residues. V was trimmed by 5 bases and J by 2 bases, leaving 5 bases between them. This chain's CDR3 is CASSLITDTQYF. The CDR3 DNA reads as TGTGCCAGCAGTCTTATCACAGATACGCAGTATTTT.

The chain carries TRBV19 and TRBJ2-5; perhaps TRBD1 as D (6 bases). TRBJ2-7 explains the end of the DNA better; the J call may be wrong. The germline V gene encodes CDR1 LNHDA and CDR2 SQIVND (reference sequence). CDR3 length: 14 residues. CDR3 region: CASSIRGFGYEQYF. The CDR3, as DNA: TGTGCCAGTAGTATCAGGGGTTTTGGATACGAGCAGTACTTC.

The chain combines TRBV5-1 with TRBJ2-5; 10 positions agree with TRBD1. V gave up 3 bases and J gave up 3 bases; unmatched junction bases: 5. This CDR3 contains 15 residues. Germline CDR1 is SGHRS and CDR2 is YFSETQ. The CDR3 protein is CASSWGQGIKETQYF. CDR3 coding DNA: TGCGCCAGCAGCTGGGGACAGGGGATTAAAGAGACCCAGTACTTC.

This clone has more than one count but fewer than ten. CDR3 protein: CASSLAWGGTRNEQFF. CDR3 DNA: TGTGCCAGCAGCTTAGCATGGGGCGGGACGAGAAATGAGCAGTTCTTC. J is TRBJ2-1 and V is TRBV7-8; tentatively, D is TRBD2 (6 bases). The V and J ends lost 0 bases and 7 bases respectively, with 16 bases between them. CDR1 and CDR2 from the germline V gene are SGHVS and FQNEAQ. CDR3 size: 16 residues. The variable domain in full, completed from reference TRBV7-8 and TRBJ2-1, reads GAGVSQSPRYKVAKRGQDVALRCDPISGHVSLFWYQQALGQGPEFLTYFQNEAQLDKSGLPSDRFFAERPEGSVSTLKIQRTQQEDSAVYLCASSLAWGGTRNEQFFGPGTRLTVL.

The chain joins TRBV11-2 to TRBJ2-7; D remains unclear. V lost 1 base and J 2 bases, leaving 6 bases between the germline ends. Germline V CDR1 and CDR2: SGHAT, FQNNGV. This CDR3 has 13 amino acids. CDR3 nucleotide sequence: TGTGCCAGCAGCTTAGGTGGAACCTACGAGCAGTACTTC. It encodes CASSLGGTYEQYF.

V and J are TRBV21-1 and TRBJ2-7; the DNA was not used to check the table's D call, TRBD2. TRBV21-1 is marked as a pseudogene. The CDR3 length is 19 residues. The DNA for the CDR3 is TGTGCCAGCAGCATCGGGGGATATGGACTAGCGGGAGGGATTTACGAGCAGTACTTC. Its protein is CASSIGGYGLAGGIYEQYF.

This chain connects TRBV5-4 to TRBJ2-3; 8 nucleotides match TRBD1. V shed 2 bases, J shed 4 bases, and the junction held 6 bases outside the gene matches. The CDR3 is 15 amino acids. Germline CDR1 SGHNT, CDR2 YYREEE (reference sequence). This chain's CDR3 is CASSFSRTGSDTQYF. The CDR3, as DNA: TGTGCCAGCAGCTTCTCCCGGACAGGGTCAGATACGCAGTATTTT.

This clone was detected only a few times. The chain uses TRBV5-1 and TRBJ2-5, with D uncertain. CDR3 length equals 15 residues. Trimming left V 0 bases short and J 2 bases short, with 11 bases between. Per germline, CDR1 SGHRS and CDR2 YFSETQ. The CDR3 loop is CASSLATRPQETQYF. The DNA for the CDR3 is TGCGCCAGCAGCTTGGCCACAAGACCACAAGAGACCCAGTACTTC.

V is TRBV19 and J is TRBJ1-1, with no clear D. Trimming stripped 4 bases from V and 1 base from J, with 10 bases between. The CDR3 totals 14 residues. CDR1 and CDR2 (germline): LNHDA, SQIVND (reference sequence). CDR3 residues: CASSTRAANTEAFF. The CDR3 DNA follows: TGTGCCAGTAGTACCCGGGCGGCGAACACTGAAGCTTTCTTT. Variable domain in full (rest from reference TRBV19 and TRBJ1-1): DGGITQSPKYLFRKEGQNVTLSCEQNLNHDAMYWYRQDPGQGLRLIYYSQIVNDFQKGDIAEGYSVSREKKESFPLTVTSAQKNPTAFYLCASSTRAANTEAFFGQGTRLTVV.

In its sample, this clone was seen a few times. The DNA of the CDR3 is TGTGCCAGCAGCTTCGGCAGGGGTGGCGCCAAAAACATTCAGTACTTC. Protein product: CASSFGRGGAKNIQYF. The genes are TRBV7-2 and TRBJ2-4; a weak D match, TRBD1 (6 bases). V lost 3 bases to trimming and J lost 1 base, with 13 bases between them. Germline CDR1 SGHTA, CDR2 FQGNSA. The CDR3 extends over 16 amino acids.

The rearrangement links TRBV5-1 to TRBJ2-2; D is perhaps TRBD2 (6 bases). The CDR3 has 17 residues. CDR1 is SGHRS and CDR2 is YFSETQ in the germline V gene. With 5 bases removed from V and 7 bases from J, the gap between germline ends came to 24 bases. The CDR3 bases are TGCGCCAGCAGTCCTACATTTATCCGGGACTCTGGCGGGGAGCTGTTTTTT. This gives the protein CASSPTFIRDSGGELFF.

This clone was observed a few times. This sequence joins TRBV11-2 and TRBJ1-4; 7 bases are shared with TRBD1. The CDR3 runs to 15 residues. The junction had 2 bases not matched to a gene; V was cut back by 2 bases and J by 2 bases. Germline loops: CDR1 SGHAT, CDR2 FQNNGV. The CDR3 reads CASSLRGPTNEKLFF. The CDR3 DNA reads TGTGCCAGCAGCTTAAGGGGGCCGACTAATGAAAAACTGTTTTTT.

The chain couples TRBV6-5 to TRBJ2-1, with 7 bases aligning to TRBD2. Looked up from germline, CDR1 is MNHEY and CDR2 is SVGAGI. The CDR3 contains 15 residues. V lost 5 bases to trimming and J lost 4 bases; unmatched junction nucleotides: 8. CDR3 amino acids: CASSSRDYRYNEQFF. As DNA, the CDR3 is TGTGCCAGCAGTAGCCGGGACTATCGTTACAATGAGCAGTTCTTC.

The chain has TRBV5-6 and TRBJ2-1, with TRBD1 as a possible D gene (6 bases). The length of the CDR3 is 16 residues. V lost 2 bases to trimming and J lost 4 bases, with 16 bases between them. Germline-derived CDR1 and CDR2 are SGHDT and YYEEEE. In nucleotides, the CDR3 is TGTGCCAGCAGCTTCGGACAGCTCGGGACATACAATGAGCAGTTCTTC. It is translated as CASSFGQLGTYNEQFF. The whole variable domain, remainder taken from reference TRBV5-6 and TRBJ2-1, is DAGVTQSPTHLIKTRGQQVTLRCSPKSGHDTVSWYQQALGQGPQFIFQYYEEEERQRGNFPDRFSGHQFPNYSSELNVNALLLGDSALYLCASSFGQLGTYNEQFFGPGTRLTVL.

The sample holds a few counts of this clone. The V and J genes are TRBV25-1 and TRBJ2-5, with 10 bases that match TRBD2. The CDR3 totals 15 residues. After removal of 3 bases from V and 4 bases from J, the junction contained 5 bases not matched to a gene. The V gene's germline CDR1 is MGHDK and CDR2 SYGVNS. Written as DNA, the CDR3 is TGTGCCAGCAGTGAGGGACTAGCGATACGAGAGACCCAGTACTTC. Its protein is CASSEGLAIRETQYF.